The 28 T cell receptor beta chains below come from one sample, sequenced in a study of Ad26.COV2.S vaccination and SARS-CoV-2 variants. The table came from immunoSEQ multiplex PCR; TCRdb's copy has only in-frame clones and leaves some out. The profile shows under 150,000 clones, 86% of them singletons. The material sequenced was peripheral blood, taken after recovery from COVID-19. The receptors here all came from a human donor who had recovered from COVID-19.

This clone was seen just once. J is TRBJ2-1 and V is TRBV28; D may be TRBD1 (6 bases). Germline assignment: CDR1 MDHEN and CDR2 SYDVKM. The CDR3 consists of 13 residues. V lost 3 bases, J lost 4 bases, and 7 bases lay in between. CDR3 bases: TGTGCCAGCAGTTTCAGGGGTTACAATGAGCAGTTCTTC. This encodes CASSFRGYNEQFF.

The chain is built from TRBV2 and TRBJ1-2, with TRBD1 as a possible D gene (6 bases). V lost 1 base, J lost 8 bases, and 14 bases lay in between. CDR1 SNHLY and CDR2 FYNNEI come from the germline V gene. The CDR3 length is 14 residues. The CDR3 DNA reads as TGTGCCAGCAGTGAAGAGACAGGAACGGGAGGCTACACCTTC. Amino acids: CASSEETGTGGYTF.

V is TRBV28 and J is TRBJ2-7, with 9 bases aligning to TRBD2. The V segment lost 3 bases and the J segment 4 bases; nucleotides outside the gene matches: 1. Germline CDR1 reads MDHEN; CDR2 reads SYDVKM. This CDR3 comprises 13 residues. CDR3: CASSFAGGYEQYF. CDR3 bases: TGTGCCAGCAGTTTCGCGGGGGGGTACGAGCAGTACTTC.

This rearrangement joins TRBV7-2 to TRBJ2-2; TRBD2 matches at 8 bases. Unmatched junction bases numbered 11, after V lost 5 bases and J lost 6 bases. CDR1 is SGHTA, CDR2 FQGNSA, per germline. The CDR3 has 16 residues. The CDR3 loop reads CASSVLSGAFAGELFF. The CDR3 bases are TGTGCCAGCAGCGTACTTAGCGGGGCATTTGCCGGGGAGCTGTTTTTT.

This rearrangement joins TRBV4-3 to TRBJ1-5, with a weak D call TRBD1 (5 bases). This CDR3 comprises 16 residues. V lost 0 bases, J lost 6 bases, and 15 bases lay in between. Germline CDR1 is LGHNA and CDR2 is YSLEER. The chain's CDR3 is CASSQDWTTVSQPQHF. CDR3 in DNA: TGCGCCAGCAGCCAAGATTGGACAACAGTTAGTCAGCCCCAGCATTTT.

CDR3: CASRREGPETQYF. CDR3 nucleotides: TGTGCCAGCAGGCGGGAGGGCCCAGAGACCCAGTACTTC. The V call is TRBV7-9, the J call TRBJ2-5, with 9 bases matching TRBD2. The V gene's germline CDR1 is SEHNR and CDR2 FQNEAQ (reference sequence). CDR3 size: 13 residues. V gave up 6 bases and J gave up 4 bases; unmatched junction bases: 3. Filled out from reference TRBV7-9 and TRBJ2-5, the complete variable domain reads DTGVSQNPRHKITKRGQNVTFRCDPISEHNRLYWYRQTLGQGPEFLTYFQNEAQLEKSRLLSDRFSAERPKGSFSTLEIQRTEQGDSAMYLCASRREGPETQYFGPGTRLLVL.

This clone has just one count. The CDR3 sequence is CASSLLGWGEYNEQFF. For the CDR3, the DNA is TGTGCCAGCAGTTTATTAGGGTGGGGGGAATACAATGAGCAGTTCTTC. The chain is built from TRBV27 and TRBJ2-1; D perhaps matches TRBD2 (6 bases). The CDR3 is 16 residues long. Germline V gene sequence: CDR1 MNHEY, CDR2 SMNVEV (reference sequence). V dropped 1 base and J dropped 4 bases, with 14 bases sitting between them.

CDR3 region: CASSQETSRTNSPLHF. In DNA form, the CDR3 reads TGCGCCAGCAGCCAAGAAACGTCCAGGACTAATTCACCCCTCCACTTT. V usage is TRBV4-3 and J usage is TRBJ1-6; D ambiguous. CDR1 is LGHNA and CDR2 is YSLEER in the germline V gene. V lost 0 bases, J lost 6 bases, and 12 bases lay in between. The CDR3 covers 16 residues.

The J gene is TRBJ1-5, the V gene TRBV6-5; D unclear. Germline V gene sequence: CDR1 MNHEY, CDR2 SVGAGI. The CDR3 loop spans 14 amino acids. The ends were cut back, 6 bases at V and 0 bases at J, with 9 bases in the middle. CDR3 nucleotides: TGTGCCAGCAGACCCCTTTCTAGCAATCAGCCCCAGCATTTT. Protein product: CASRPLSSNQPQHF.

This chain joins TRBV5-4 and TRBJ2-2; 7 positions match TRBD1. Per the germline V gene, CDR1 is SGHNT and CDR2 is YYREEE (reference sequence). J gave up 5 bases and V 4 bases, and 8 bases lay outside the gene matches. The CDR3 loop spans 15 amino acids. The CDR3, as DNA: TGTGCCAGCAGCGCAGACAGGGCGAGAACCGGGGAGCTGTTTTTT. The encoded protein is CASSADRARTGELFF. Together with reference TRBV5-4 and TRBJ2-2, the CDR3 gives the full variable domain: ETGVTQSPTHLIKTRGQQVTLRCSSQSGHNTVSWYQQALGQGPQFIFQYYREEENGRGNFPPRFSGLQFPNYSSELNVNALELDDSALYLCASSADRARTGELFFGEGSRLTVL.

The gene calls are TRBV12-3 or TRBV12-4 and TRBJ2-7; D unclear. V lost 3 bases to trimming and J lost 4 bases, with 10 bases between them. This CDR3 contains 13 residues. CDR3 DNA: TGTGCCAGCAGTTTTCAGGCCAGTTACGAGCAGTACTTC. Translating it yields CASSFQASYEQYF.

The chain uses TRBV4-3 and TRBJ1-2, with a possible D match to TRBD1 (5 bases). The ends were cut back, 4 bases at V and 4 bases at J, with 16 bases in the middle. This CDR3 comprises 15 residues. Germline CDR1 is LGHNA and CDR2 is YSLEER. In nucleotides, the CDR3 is TGCGCCAGCAGCCCATCGGCGACGGGGGGCTATGGCTACACCTTC. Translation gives CASSPSATGGYGYTF.

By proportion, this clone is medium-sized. The CDR3 nucleotides are TGTGCCAGCAGTTTTGGCAGGGAGTACGAGCAGTACTTC. Protein sequence: CASSFGREYEQYF. The chain combines TRBV12-3 or TRBV12-4 with TRBJ2-7, with D possibly being TRBD1 or TRBD2 (5 bases each). CDR3 size: 13 residues. Trimming stripped 3 bases from V and 4 bases from J, with 10 bases between.

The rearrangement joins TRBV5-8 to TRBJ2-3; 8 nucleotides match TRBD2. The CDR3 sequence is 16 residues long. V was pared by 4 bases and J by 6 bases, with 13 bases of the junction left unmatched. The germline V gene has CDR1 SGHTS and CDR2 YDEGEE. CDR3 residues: CASSRTSRSLGDTQYF. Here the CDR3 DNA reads TGTGCCAGCAGCCGGACTAGCAGGTCCTTAGGGGATACGCAGTATTTT.

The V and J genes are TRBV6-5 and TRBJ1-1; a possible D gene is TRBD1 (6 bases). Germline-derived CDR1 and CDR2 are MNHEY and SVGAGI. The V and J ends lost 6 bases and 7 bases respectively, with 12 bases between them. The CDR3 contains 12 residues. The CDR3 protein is CASSHGQREAFF. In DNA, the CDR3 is TGTGCCAGCAGCCACGGACAGCGTGAAGCTTTCTTT.

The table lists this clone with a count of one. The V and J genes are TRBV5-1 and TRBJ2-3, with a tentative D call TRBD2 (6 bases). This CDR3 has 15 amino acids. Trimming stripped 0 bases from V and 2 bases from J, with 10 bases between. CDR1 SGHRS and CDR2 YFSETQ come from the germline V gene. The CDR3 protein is CASSLDGGYTDTQYF. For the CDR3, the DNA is TGCGCCAGCAGCTTGGACGGGGGTTACACAGATACGCAGTATTTT.

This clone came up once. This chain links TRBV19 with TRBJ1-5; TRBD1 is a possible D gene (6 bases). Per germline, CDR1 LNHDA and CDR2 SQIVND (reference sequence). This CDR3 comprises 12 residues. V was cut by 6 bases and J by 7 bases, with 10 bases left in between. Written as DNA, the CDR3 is TGTGCCAGTAGGACAGGACTCCAGCCCCAGCATTTT. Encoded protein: CASRTGLQPQHF.

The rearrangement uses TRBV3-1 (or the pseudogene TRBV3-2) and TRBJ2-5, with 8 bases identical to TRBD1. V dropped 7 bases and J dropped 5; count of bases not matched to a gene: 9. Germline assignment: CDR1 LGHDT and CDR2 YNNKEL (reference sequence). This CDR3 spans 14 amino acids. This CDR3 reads CASTWTGTVETQYF. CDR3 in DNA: TGTGCCAGCACCTGGACAGGGACTGTGGAGACCCAGTACTTC.

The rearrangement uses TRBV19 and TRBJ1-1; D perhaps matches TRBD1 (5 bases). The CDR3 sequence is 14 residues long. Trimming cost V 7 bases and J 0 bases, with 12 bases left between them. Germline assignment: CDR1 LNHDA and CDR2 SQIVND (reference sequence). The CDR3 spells CASMGGTMNTEAFF. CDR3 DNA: TGTGCCAGTATGGGCGGGACCATGAACACTGAAGCTTTCTTT. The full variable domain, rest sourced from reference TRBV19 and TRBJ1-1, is DGGITQSPKYLFRKEGQNVTLSCEQNLNHDAMYWYRQDPGQGLRLIYYSQIVNDFQKGDIAEGYSVSREKKESFPLTVTSAQKNPTAFYLCASMGGTMNTEAFFGQGTRLTVV.

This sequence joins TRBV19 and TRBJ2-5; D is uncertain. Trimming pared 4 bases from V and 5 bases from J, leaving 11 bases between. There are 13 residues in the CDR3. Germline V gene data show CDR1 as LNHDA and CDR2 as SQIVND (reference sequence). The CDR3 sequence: CASSTTQRETQYF. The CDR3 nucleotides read TGTGCCAGTAGTACTACGCAAAGGGAGACCCAGTACTTC.

CDR3 region: CASNTGGGFEQYF. In nucleotides, the CDR3 is TGTGCCAGCAACACGGGGGGCGGGTTCGAGCAGTACTTC. V usage is TRBV28 and J usage is TRBJ2-7; TRBD2 is a possible D gene (7 bases). The CDR3 loop spans 13 amino acids. The V gene's germline CDR1 is MDHEN and CDR2 SYDVKM. V was shortened by 7 bases and J by 6 bases, with 16 bases between the two germline ends.

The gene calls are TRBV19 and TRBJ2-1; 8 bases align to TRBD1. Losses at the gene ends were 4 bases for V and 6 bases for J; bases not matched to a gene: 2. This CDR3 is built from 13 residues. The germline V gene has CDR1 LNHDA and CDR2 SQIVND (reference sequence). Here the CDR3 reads CASSKTGANEQFF. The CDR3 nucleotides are TGTGCCAGTAGTAAGACAGGGGCCAATGAGCAGTTCTTC.

The CDR3 sequence: CASRSTGAPEQYF. CDR3 sequence (DNA): TGTGCCAGTAGATCCACAGGGGCCCCCGAGCAGTACTTC. V gene TRBV19 combines with J gene TRBJ2-7, with 7 bases matching TRBD1. J gave up 6 bases and V 6 bases, and 8 bases lay outside the gene matches. Germline loops: CDR1 LNHDA, CDR2 SQIVND (reference sequence). This CDR3 region has 13 residues.

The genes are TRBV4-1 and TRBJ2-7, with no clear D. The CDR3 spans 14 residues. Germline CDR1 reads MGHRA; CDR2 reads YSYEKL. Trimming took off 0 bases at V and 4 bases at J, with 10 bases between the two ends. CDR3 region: CASSQDRHSYEQYF. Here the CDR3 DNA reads TGCGCCAGCAGCCAAGATCGCCACTCATACGAGCAGTACTTC.

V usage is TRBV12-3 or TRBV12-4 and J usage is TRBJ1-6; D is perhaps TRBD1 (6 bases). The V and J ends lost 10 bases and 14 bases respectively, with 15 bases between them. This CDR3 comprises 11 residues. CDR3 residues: CATKSAGALHF. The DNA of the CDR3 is TGTGCCACCAAATCCGCAGGGGCCCTCCACTTT.

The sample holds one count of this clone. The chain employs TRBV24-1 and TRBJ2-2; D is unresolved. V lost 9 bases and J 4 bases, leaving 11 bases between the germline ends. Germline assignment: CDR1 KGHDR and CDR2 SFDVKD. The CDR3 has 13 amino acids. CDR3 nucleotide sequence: TGTGCCACCTCAGGCTCAGGCACCGGGGAGCTGTTTTTT. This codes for CATSGSGTGELFF.

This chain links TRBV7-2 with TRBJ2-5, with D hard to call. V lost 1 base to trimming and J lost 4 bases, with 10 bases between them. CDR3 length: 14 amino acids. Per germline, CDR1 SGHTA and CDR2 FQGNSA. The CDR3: CASSLVVSLETQYF. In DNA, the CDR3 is TGTGCCAGCAGCTTAGTGGTTAGCTTAGAGACCCAGTACTTC. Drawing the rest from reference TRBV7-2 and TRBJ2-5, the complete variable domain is GAGVSQSPSNKVTEKGKDVELRCDPISGHTALYWYRQSLGQGLEFLIYFQGNSAPDKSGLPSDRFSAERTGGSVSTLTIQRTQQEDSAVYLCASSLVVSLETQYFGPGTRLLVL.

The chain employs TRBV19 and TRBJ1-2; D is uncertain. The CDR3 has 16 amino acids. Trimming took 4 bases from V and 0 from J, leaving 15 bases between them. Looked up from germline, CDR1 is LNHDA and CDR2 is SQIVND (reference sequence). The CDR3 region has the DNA TGTGCCAGTAGTACCCTTGGTATGCTTGCTAACTATGGCTACACCTTC. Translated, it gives CASSTLGMLANYGYTF.